These 2 T cell receptor beta chains originate from one sample sequenced in a study of T cell responses to AZD1222 COVID-19 vaccine. Libraries were prepared by immunoSEQ multiplex PCR; TCRdb keeps only in-frame clonotypes and omits some of them. The sample gives around 100,000 clones, roughly 80% of which show up once; approximately 15% is in the top ten. Specimen: peripheral blood, collected on day 0 of AZD1222 vaccination. The receptors here all came from an adult in good health.

The CDR3 loop reads CASSEALFLAGNNEQFF. The CDR3 DNA reads as TGTGCCAGCAGTGAAGCGCTTTTTTTAGCGGGGAACAATGAGCAGTTCTTC. This sequence joins TRBV6-1 and TRBJ2-1, with 8 bases fitting TRBD2. This CDR3 region has 17 residues. CDR1 and CDR2 (germline): MNHNS, SASEGT. After removal of 0 bases from V and 5 bases from J, the junction contained 9 bases not matched to a gene.

The chain carries TRBV7-9 and TRBJ1-1; no definite D call. Trimming shortened V by 2 bases and J by 8 bases, and 9 bases separated the two germline ends. The CDR3 spans 12 residues. Germline-derived CDR1 and CDR2 are SEHNR and FQNEAQ (reference sequence). As DNA, the CDR3 is TGTGCCAGCAGCTTATCCGGGCAGGAAGCTTTCTTT. Translated: CASSLSGQEAFF.